Following are 2 T cell receptor beta chains from one sample sequenced in a study of T cell repertoires in cytomegalovirus infection. TCRdb used MiXCR to reprocess the reads, holding one entry per CDR3 protein. Of fewer than 350,000 distinct CDR3 sequences listed, over 7.5% are singletons. Sequenced: PBMCs. These receptors were collected from a human donor in good health (CMV status not recorded). Some clones in this sample may be carry-over from other donors' samples.

This clonotype was found a few times. This rearrangement joins TRBV12-5 to TRBJ1-1; 7 bases are shared with TRBD1. Losses at the gene ends were 6 bases for V and 0 bases for J; bases not matched to a gene: 4. Per the germline V gene, CDR1 is LGHNT and CDR2 is FRNRAP. The CDR3 consists of 14 residues. The CDR3 loop reads CASGTGVMNTEAFF. CDR3 nucleotide sequence: TGTGCTAGTGGAACAGGGGTCATGAACACTGAAGCTTTCTTT.

This clonotype was recorded at least ten times. The V and J genes are TRBV4-3 and TRBJ2-5, with D possibly called TRBD1 or TRBD2 (5 bases each). The CDR3 runs 14 residues. CDR1 and CDR2 (germline): LGHNA, YSLEER. V lost 1 base, J lost 7 bases, and 13 bases lay in between. The CDR3 region is CASSQGRAQGTQYF. The CDR3 coding sequence is TGCGCCAGCAGCCAAGGGCGGGCTCAGGGGACCCAGTACTTC.